The next 22 T cell receptor beta chains were all read from a single sample in a study of control samples from healthy donors and cancer patients. Produced via immunoSEQ multiplex PCR; TCRdb's table is partial and in-frame only. The sample holds about 120,000 clones, approximately 90% seen once. The sequenced sample was blood. All receptors derive from a woman aged 70-85 years in good health.

The chain has TRBV5-1 and TRBJ2-7, with 7 bases identical to TRBD1. Losses at the gene ends were 0 bases for V and 3 bases for J; bases not matched to a gene: 3. CDR1 SGHRS and CDR2 YFSETQ come from the germline V gene. This CDR3 has 14 residues. This CDR3 is CASSLGGTDYEQYF. CDR3 bases: TGCGCCAGCAGCTTGGGGGGGACAGACTACGAGCAGTACTTC.

The chain has TRBV7-9 and TRBJ2-4; 8 nucleotides align to TRBD1. V gave up 5 bases and J gave up 6 bases; unmatched junction bases: 9. The CDR3 covers 15 residues. CDR1 and CDR2 (germline): SEHNR, FQNEAQ (reference sequence). This CDR3 reads CASSPSGQGSNIQYF. The CDR3 nucleotides read TGTGCCAGCAGCCCTTCCGGACAGGGCTCAAACATTCAGTACTTC.

The V gene is TRBV9, the J gene TRBJ2-7, with 8 positions matching TRBD1. Germline-derived CDR1 and CDR2 are SGDLS and YYNGEE. The CDR3 is made up of 13 amino acids. V lost 4 bases to trimming and J lost 5 bases; unmatched junction nucleotides: 5. This chain's CDR3 is CASSPDRGDEQYF. The DNA for the CDR3 is TGTGCCAGCAGCCCCGACAGGGGAGACGAGCAGTACTTC. Based on the CDR3 plus reference TRBV9 and TRBJ2-7, the full variable domain is DSGVTQTPKHLITATGQRVTLRCSPRSGDLSVYWYQQSLDQGLQFLIQYYNGEERAKGNILERFSAQQFPDLHSELNLSSLELGDSALYFCASSPDRGDEQYFGPGTRLTVT.

The rearrangement uses TRBV19 and TRBJ1-5; TRBD1 matches at 9 bases. J gave up 4 bases and V 2 bases, and 3 bases lay outside the gene matches. CDR3 length equals 15 residues. Germline CDR1 is LNHDA and CDR2 is SQIVND (reference sequence). As DNA, the CDR3 is TGTGCCAGTAGTATAACAGGGGGCGTAAATCAGCCCCAGCATTTT. Protein product: CASSITGGVNQPQHF. Variable domain in full (rest from reference TRBV19 and TRBJ1-5): DGGITQSPKYLFRKEGQNVTLSCEQNLNHDAMYWYRQDPGQGLRLIYYSQIVNDFQKGDIAEGYSVSREKKESFPLTVTSAQKNPTAFYLCASSITGGVNQPQHFGDGTRLSIL.

This chain uses TRBV6-5 with TRBJ1-1; maybe TRBD1 (5 bases). V was clipped by 5 bases and J by 0 bases, with 10 bases between them. Germline V gene sequence: CDR1 MNHEY, CDR2 SVGAGI. This CDR3 has 14 residues. The CDR3 sequence: CASSRDGMNTEAFF. The CDR3 nucleotides read TGTGCCAGCAGTAGGGACGGGATGAACACTGAAGCTTTCTTT.

The chain uses TRBV18 and TRBJ2-2, with no clear D. With 3 bases removed from V and 7 bases from J, the gap between germline ends came to 9 bases. Germline assignment: CDR1 KGHSH and CDR2 LQKENI. This CDR3 is built from 13 residues. The CDR3 DNA sequence: TGTGCCAGCTCACCTACCTTGGACGGGGAGCTGTTTTTT. Translation: CASSPTLDGELFF.

CDR3 nucleotide sequence: TGTGCCAGCAGTCTCCTACCGTTAGGAGGACCCCTCTACGAGCAGTACTTC. It translates to CASSLLPLGGPLYEQYF. This chain links TRBV27 with TRBJ2-7, with a weak D call TRBD2 (5 bases). The CDR3 has 17 amino acids. V was clipped by 5 bases and J by 3 bases, with 23 bases between them. Germline V gene lookup returns CDR1 MNHEY and CDR2 SMNVEV (reference sequence).

This chain joins TRBV5-1 and TRBJ2-7; the match to TRBD2 covers 10 bases. V shed 4 bases and J 2 bases; nucleotides not matched to a gene: 12. Looked up from germline, CDR1 is SGHRS and CDR2 is YFSETQ. The CDR3 covers 17 residues. In DNA form, the CDR3 reads TGCGCCAGCAGCCCGCGATGGACTAGCGGTCCAACCTACGAGCAGTACTTC. Translated: CASSPRWTSGPTYEQYF.

This chain uses TRBV11-2 with TRBJ1-6; tentatively, D is TRBD1 (5 bases). The CDR3 runs 13 residues. Trimming removed 1 base at V and 8 bases at J, with 6 bases between. CDR1 and CDR2 from the germline V gene are SGHAT and FQNNGV. CDR3 coding DNA: TGTGCCAGCAGCTTAGGGGGGGATTCACCCCTCCACTTT. It is translated as CASSLGGDSPLHF.

J is TRBJ2-3 and V is TRBV24-1; 12 nucleotides align to TRBD1. With V trimmed by 10 bases and J by 4 bases, 8 bases remained unmatched. The germline V gene has CDR1 KGHDR and CDR2 SFDVKD. This CDR3 has 15 residues. Here the CDR3 reads CATATGTGGSDTQYF. In DNA, the CDR3 is TGTGCCACAGCGACCGGGACAGGGGGCTCAGATACGCAGTATTTT.

The chain employs TRBV7-2 and TRBJ2-2; D remains ambiguous. V lost 5 bases to trimming and J lost 6 bases, with 16 bases between them. The CDR3 has 15 residues. Germline assignment: CDR1 SGHTA and CDR2 FQGNSA. The CDR3 loop reads CASSRQSSLSGELFF. The CDR3 DNA is TGTGCCAGCAGCCGCCAGAGCAGTTTGTCCGGGGAGCTGTTTTTT.

This rearrangement joins TRBV6-5 to TRBJ1-6, with a weak D call TRBD1 (5 bases). Per the germline V gene, CDR1 is MNHEY and CDR2 is SVGAGI. Trimming pared 5 bases from V and 9 bases from J, leaving 8 bases between. This CDR3 is built from 12 residues. CDR3 sequence: CASSTGGSPLHF. Here the CDR3 DNA reads TGTGCCAGCAGTACCGGGGGTTCACCCCTCCACTTT.

The CDR3 sequence: CATSDFRGLGNQPQHF. The CDR3 bases are TGTGCCACCAGTGATTTTCGGGGGCTCGGGAATCAGCCCCAGCATTTT. The chain recombines TRBV24-1 with TRBJ1-5; a possible D gene is TRBD1 (6 bases). V was trimmed by 1 base and J by 4 bases, leaving 13 bases between them. The V gene's germline CDR1 is KGHDR and CDR2 SFDVKD. CDR3 length: 16 residues.

The rearrangement links TRBV5-1 to TRBJ2-1, with D uncertain. The V gene's germline CDR1 is SGHRS and CDR2 YFSETQ. This CDR3 is 13 amino acids long. V was clipped by 4 bases and J by 7 bases, with 12 bases between them. The CDR3 region is CASSPQPANEQFF. CDR3 DNA: TGCGCCAGCAGCCCTCAACCCGCGAATGAGCAGTTCTTC.

CDR3 amino acids: CASRTDGTGGSEQYF. CDR3 bases: TGTGCCAGCAGAACGGACGGGACAGGGGGGTCCGAGCAGTACTTC. This rearrangement joins TRBV6-5 to TRBJ2-7; 11 positions match TRBD1. The J segment lost 6 bases and the V segment lost 6 bases, leaving 10 bases of the junction unmatched. The CDR3 length is 15 residues. The V gene's germline CDR1 is MNHEY and CDR2 SVGAGI.

The CDR3 spells CASSQDPAGNGYTF. The CDR3, as DNA: TGCGCCAGCAGCCAAGATCCCGCAGGGAATGGCTACACCTTC. The chain is built from TRBV4-1 and TRBJ1-2, with D tentatively TRBD1 (5 bases). This CDR3 is built from 14 residues. V was cut by 0 bases and J by 6 bases, with 11 bases left in between. CDR1 is MGHRA, CDR2 YSYEKL, per germline.

J is TRBJ1-1 and V is TRBV21-1. TRBV21-1 is an annotated pseudogene. There are 22 residues in the CDR3. CDR3 protein: CASPTRGPISHSANRMNTEAFF. The CDR3, as DNA: TGTGCCAGTCCTACTAGGGGACCGATTTCACATAGTGCCAACCGAATGAACACTGAAGCTTTCTTT.

This sequence joins TRBV7-6 and TRBJ2-5; no clear D gene. Per germline, CDR1 SGHVS and CDR2 FNYEAQ. The CDR3 has 13 residues. V gave up 2 bases and J gave up 3 bases, with 7 bases separating them. The CDR3 DNA reads TGTGCCAGCAGCTTAAATTTCAAAGAGACCCAGTACTTC. This translates into CASSLNFKETQYF. Looking up the rest from reference TRBV7-6 and TRBJ2-5 gives the full variable domain: GAGVSQSPRYKVTKRGQDVALRCDPISGHVSLYWYRQALGQGPEFLTYFNYEAQQDKSGLPNDRFSAERPEGSISTLTIQRTEQRDSAMYRCASSLNFKETQYFGPGTRLLVL.

This sequence joins TRBV6-1 and TRBJ2-7; 11 nucleotides match TRBD1. The CDR3 contains 17 residues. The V gene end was trimmed by 3 bases and the J gene end by 2 bases; junction bases not matched to a gene: 9. CDR1 is MNHNS and CDR2 is SASEGT in the germline V gene. Here the CDR3 DNA reads TGTGCCAGCAGTGACCAGGGCAGGGGACAGGGGGCCTACGAGCAGTACTTC. The encoded protein is CASSDQGRGQGAYEQYF.

The rearrangement joins TRBV16 to TRBJ2-7; the D is unclear. Germline V lookup: CDR1 KGHSY, CDR2 FQNENV. The CDR3 loop spans 12 amino acids. V was trimmed by 3 bases and J by 6 bases, leaving 9 bases between them. CDR3 amino acids: CASSQPPREQYF. The CDR3 DNA follows: TGTGCCAGCAGCCAGCCCCCCCGCGAGCAGTACTTC.

Written as DNA, the CDR3 is TGTGCCACCAGCAGAGTGGGGCCGCTTTTAACGACTGAAGCTTTCTTT. It encodes CATSRVGPLLTTEAFF. This chain links TRBV15 with TRBJ1-1; D may be TRBD1 (5 bases). The V gene lost 1 base and the J gene lost 5 bases, with 17 bases spanning the gap. Looked up from germline, CDR1 is LNHNV and CDR2 is YYDKDF (reference sequence). The length of the CDR3 is 16 residues.

The count of this clone is one. Here the CDR3 reads CASSTTEDGYTF. The CDR3 coding sequence is TGCGCCAGCAGCACAACAGAGGATGGCTACACCTTC. The gene calls are TRBV5-1 and TRBJ1-2, with unresolved D. Trimming took 4 bases from V and 6 from J, leaving 10 bases between them. There are 12 residues in the CDR3. Germline values: CDR1 SGHRS, CDR2 YFSETQ.